Listed here are 22 T cell receptor beta chains from one sample, sequenced in a study of tumor and adjacent non-tumor tissue in lung cancer. RNA was extracted from bulk tissue without any cell sorting. This non-tumor lung sample came from over 3 cm beyond the tumor edge. Three rounds of nested PCR, following a modified ARM-PCR protocol, produced the TCRbeta library. TCRdb reprocessed the multiplex PCR reads via MiXCR and lists one record per CDR3 protein. The sample includes 50,000 or so distinct CDR3 sequences, around three quarters of them seen just once. Sample: distant non-tumor lung tissue. These receptors were taken from a woman aged 60-75 years with non-small cell lung cancer.

Comments on this clonotype: Relative to the germline gene, one junction end is altered; a read error may explain this. This sequence joins TRBV12-3 or TRBV12-4 and TRBJ2-5; D may match TRBD1 or TRBD2 (5 bases each). This CDR3 contains 15 residues. CDR3 DNA sequence: TGTGCCTGCAGTTTAGCGCAGGGAAACAAAGAGGCCCAGTACTTC. Translating gives CACSLAQGNKEAQYF.

This chain uses TRBV4-3 with TRBJ2-1; TRBD2 matches at 7 bases. The CDR3 is made up of 16 amino acids. V trimming: 3 bases; J trimming: 4 bases; junction bases outside the gene matches: 9. CDR1 and CDR2 (germline): LGHNA, YSLEER. The CDR3 sequence: CASSHGTNGIYNEQFF. The DNA of the CDR3 is TGCGCCAGCAGCCATGGGACTAATGGGATTTACAATGAGCAGTTCTTC.

This clonotype was seen a handful of times. This may come from a read error, since a much larger clone is one base off. This rearrangement joins TRBV6-2 or TRBV6-3 to TRBJ2-1, with D possibly matching TRBD2 (6 bases). The CDR3 length is 11 residues. Germline CDR1 reads MNHEY; CDR2 reads SVGEGT. Trimming removed 7 bases at V and 9 bases at J, with 10 bases between. The CDR3 DNA sequence: TGTGCCAGCACGACTAGTGTTGAGCAGTTCTTC. Translation gives CASTTSVEQFF.

A remark on this clonotype: The junction shows a germline mismatch at one end, possibly a read error. V and J are TRBV11-2 and TRBJ2-2; perhaps TRBD2 as D (5 bases). The CDR3 runs to 16 residues. Germline CDR1 SGHAT, CDR2 FQNNGV. The CDR3 nucleotides are TGTGCCAGCAGCTTAGTATTGTTGGCGCACACCGGGGAGCTGTATTTT. This gives the protein CASSLVLLAHTGELYF.

Notes on this clonotype: One end of the junction does not line up with germline, which may come from a read error. The chain uses TRBV6-2 or TRBV6-3 and TRBJ2-2; 7 positions match TRBD2. The germline gives CDR1 MNHEY, CDR2 SVGEGT. CDR3 length: 18 amino acids. CDR3 in amino acids: CASSYSRTRGALVGELFF. The CDR3, as DNA: TGTGCCAGCAGTTACTCGAGGACTAGAGGGGCATTAGTCGGGGAACTGTTTTTT.

With respect to this clonotype: This clone may be a read error of a much larger clone one base away. This chain links TRBV21-1 with TRBJ2-3; the table's D call of TRBD2 was not tested on the DNA. TRBV21-1 is shown as a pseudogene. The CDR3 is 17 residues long. The CDR3 nucleotides are TGTGCCAGCAGGCTAGCATCCTTTGCCCCTAGCACAGATACGCAGTATTTT. Residues: CASRLASFAPSTDTQYF.

Worth noting for this clonotype: One base away lies a much larger clone, so this may be a sequencing read error. The CDR3 loop is CAREIAGGRADTQYF. Written as DNA, the CDR3 is TGTGCCAGGGAGATAGCGGGAGGTCGTGCAGATACGCAGTATTTT. The chain uses TRBV30 and TRBJ2-3; 10 bases match TRBD2. Germline values: CDR1 GTSNPN, CDR2 SVGIG (reference sequence). The CDR3 contains 15 residues. V lost 8 bases and J lost 4; bases outside the gene matches: 12.

Of note for this clonotype: One junction end disagrees with the germline gene, perhaps due to a read error. This rearrangement joins TRBV12-3 or TRBV12-4 to TRBJ2-7; 7 bases fit TRBD2. The length of the CDR3 is 13 residues. CDR3 bases: TGTGTCAGGCTTGGGGGGGGATCCTACGAGCAGTACTTT. This sequence encodes CVRLGGGSYEQYF.

This clonotype turned up a few times. A much larger clone lies one base from this, so it may be a read error. The J gene is TRBJ2-1, the V gene TRBV20-1; D is perhaps TRBD1 (5 bases). Trimming shortened V by 5 bases and J by 0 bases, and 14 bases separated the two germline ends. The CDR3 extends over 15 amino acids. CDR1 and CDR2 from the germline V gene are DFQATT and SNEGSKA (reference sequence). CDR3 coding DNA: TGCAGTGCTTCGGTCAGGACACGCTCCTACAATGAGCAGTTCTTC. This gives the protein CSASVRTRSYNEQFF.

The count of this clonotype is one. A read error is likely, as this CDR3 ends without the conserved phenylalanine or tryptophan. The chain recombines TRBV29-1 with TRBJ2-2; possibly TRBD1 for D (6 bases). Germline loops: CDR1 SQVTM, CDR2 ANQGSEA. The CDR3 sequence is 14 residues long. V was cut by 3 bases and J by 5 bases, with 13 bases left in between. CDR3 coding DNA: TGCAGCGTTGAGTGGCAGGGGACAACCGGGGAGCTGTTTATT. This translates into CSVEWQGTTGELFI.

On this clonotype: An end of the junction differs from the germline gene, which may be a read error. The chain is built from TRBV4-3 and TRBJ1-1; 7 positions agree with TRBD1. Germline V gene sequence: CDR1 LGHNA, CDR2 YSLEER. This CDR3 is built from 14 residues. CDR3 sequence (DNA): TGCACCAGATGCCAAGGTTCCCAGGGGGTTGAAGCTTTCTTT. As protein: CTRCQGSQGVEAFF.

On this clonotype itself: At one end the junction does not follow the germline gene, possibly because of a read error. The chain is built from TRBV11-2 and TRBJ1-2; D call uncertain. The CDR3 runs 16 residues. The germline V gene has CDR1 SGHAT and CDR2 FQNNGV. The CDR3 coding sequence is TGTGCCAGCAGCCCCGAATGGGGTACCCGCGTCTATGCCTACACCTTC. This codes for CASSPEWGTRVYAYTF.

For this clonotype: A much more abundant neighbour one base away suggests this may be a read error. The chain links TRBV5-5 to TRBJ2-5; 11 nucleotides align to TRBD2. The CDR3 runs to 16 residues. CDR1 and CDR2 from the germline V gene are SGHKS and YYEKEE (reference sequence). CDR3 nucleotides: TGTGCCAGCGGCTTGGAGGTAGCGGGGGGGCGAGGGACCCAGTACTTC. This codes for CASGLEVAGGRGTQYF. Using reference TRBV5-5 and TRBJ2-5 for the parts outside the CDR3, the full variable domain is DAGVTQSPTHLIKTRGQQVTLRCSPISGHKSVSWYQQVLGQGPQFIFQYYEKEERGRGNFPDRFSARQFPNYSSELNVNALLLGDSALYLCASGLEVAGGRGTQYFGPGTRLLVL.

The gene calls are TRBV20-1 and TRBJ2-1; 11 bases match TRBD2. The V gene's germline CDR1 is DFQATT and CDR2 SNEGSKA (reference sequence). The CDR3 runs to 15 residues. CDR3 region: CNTRSSGRGRGEQFF. DNA of the CDR3: TGCAATACTAGAAGTAGCGGGAGGGGTCGGGGTGAACAGTTCTTC.

In this sample, this clonotype turned up many times. This chain's CDR3 is CASFTGISGETQYF. CDR3 nucleotides: TGTGCCAGCTTCACAGGGATCAGTGGAGAGACCCAGTACTTC. This chain connects TRBV5-6 to TRBJ2-5, with a tentative D call TRBD1 (6 bases). Trimming cost V 7 bases and J 4 bases, with 17 bases left between them. This CDR3 contains 14 residues. Per germline, CDR1 SGHDT and CDR2 YYEEEE. Supplemented by reference TRBV5-6 and TRBJ2-5, the full variable domain reads DAGVTQSPTHLIKTRGQQVTLRCSPKSGHDTVSWYQQALGQGPQFIFQYYEEEERQRGNFPDRFSGHQFPNYSSELNVNALLLGDSALYLCASFTGISGETQYFGPGTRLLVL.

This clonotype was observed many times. This chain joins TRBV7-9 and TRBJ1-1, with TRBD1 as a possible D gene (6 bases). V lost 0 bases to trimming and J lost 6 bases, with 11 bases between them. The CDR3 extends over 14 amino acids. Germline CDR1 SEHNR, CDR2 FQNEAQ (reference sequence). In DNA, the CDR3 is TGTGCCAGCAGCTTAGCGTCGACAGGTTCTGAAGCTTTCTTT. Protein sequence: CASSLASTGSEAFF.

Points on this clonotype: The CDR3 carries no conserved terminal phenylalanine or tryptophan, so it likely arises from a read error. The chain uses TRBV10-2 and TRBJ2-2; a weak D match, TRBD1 (6 bases). The CDR3 consists of 14 residues. Germline-derived CDR1 and CDR2 are WSHSY and SAAADI. CDR3 in amino acids: CTSRAGANTGELFL. The CDR3 bases are TGCACCAGCAGGGCAGGGGCGAACACCGGGGAGCTGTTTCTT.

With respect to this clonotype: Its ends do not fully match the called genes, so a read error is possible. V and J are TRBV20-1 and TRBJ2-1; 12 nucleotides align to TRBD2. The CDR3 loop spans 13 amino acids. CDR1 DFQATT and CDR2 SNEGSKA come from the germline V gene (reference sequence). The CDR3 nucleotides are TGCAGTGCGGGAACTAGCGGGAGGAATGAGCAGTCCTTC. This translates into CSAGTSGRNEQSF.

In regard to this clonotype: At one of its ends the junction is not consistent with the germline gene, which may arise from a read error. The rearrangement joins TRBV11-2 to TRBJ2-2; tentatively, D is TRBD2 (5 bases). The CDR3 extends over 14 amino acids. The germline gives CDR1 SGHAT, CDR2 FQNNGV. This CDR3 reads CASSLVRNTGELSF. As DNA, the CDR3 is TGTGCCAGCAGCTTAGTCAGGAACACCGGGGAGCTGTCTTTT.

This clonotype was counted a single time. One end of the junction is discordant with germline, which a read error may explain. The gene calls are TRBV11-3 and TRBJ2-3; 9 bases fit TRBD1. The CDR3 spans 18 residues. The V gene's germline CDR1 is SGHNT and CDR2 YENEEA. CDR3 region: CTSSLGLTGGHSTDTQYF. CDR3 DNA: TGTACCAGCAGCTTGGGTTTAACAGGGGGCCACAGCACAGATACGCAGTATTTT.

As concerns this clonotype: This could be a read error, since a much larger clone is one nucleotide away. The CDR3 is CASRGGTIIEAFF. CDR3 nucleotides: TGCGCCAGCAGAGGAGGTACGATCATTGAAGCTTTCTTT. V gene TRBV4-1 combines with J gene TRBJ1-1; D call uncertain. The germline V gene has CDR1 MGHRA and CDR2 YSYEKL. CDR3 length: 13 amino acids. The V gene lost 6 bases and the J gene lost 7 bases, with 15 bases spanning the gap.

This chain links TRBV4-3 with TRBJ2-1; D not certain. The germline V gene encodes CDR1 LGHNA and CDR2 YSLEER. CDR3 size: 15 residues. V gave up 7 bases and J gave up 5 bases, with 18 bases separating them. CDR3 bases: TGCGCCAGCAACTCCTTCGGGTCGTCCGACAATGAGCAGTTCTTC. Translating gives CASNSFGSSDNEQFF.